Listed here are 10 T cell receptor beta chains from one sample, sequenced in a study of Ad26.COV2.S vaccination and SARS-CoV-2 variants. The data were produced by immunoSEQ multiplex PCR, yet TCRdb's version contains in-frame clones alone and is incomplete. The sample gives just over 350,000 clones, 92% of which show up once; about 3.9% is in the top ten. The material sequenced was peripheral blood, taken after recovery from COVID-19. These receptors were taken from a human donor who had recovered from COVID-19.

This chain connects TRBV29-1 to TRBJ1-1, with TRBD1 matching 9 bases. After removal of 7 bases from V and 2 bases from J, the junction contained 8 bases not matched to a gene. Germline assignment: CDR1 SQVTM and CDR2 ANQGSEA. This CDR3 contains 14 residues. The CDR3 is CSASWDRANTEAFF. The DNA of the CDR3 is TGCAGCGCCAGTTGGGACAGGGCCAACACTGAAGCTTTCTTT.

The chain combines TRBV11-2 with TRBJ2-7; D possibly uses TRBD1 or TRBD2 (5 bases each). The CDR3 length is 18 residues. V was shortened by 0 bases and J by 4 bases, with 22 bases between the two germline ends. Per germline, CDR1 SGHAT and CDR2 FQNNGV. CDR3 bases: TGTGCCAGCAGCTTAGAGCCCGCCGGGGCTAGCTCAGGTTACGAGCAGTACTTC. Its protein is CASSLEPAGASSGYEQYF.

The chain carries TRBV6-6 and TRBJ2-1, with D possibly being TRBD2 (6 bases). Germline CDR1 reads MNHNY; CDR2 reads SVGAGI (reference sequence). V lost 5 bases to trimming and J lost 5 bases, with 19 bases between them. This CDR3 contains 16 residues. CDR3 in amino acids: CASSTPKGLLDNEQFF. CDR3 coding DNA: TGTGCCAGCAGTACCCCGAAAGGACTACTAGACAATGAGCAGTTCTTC.

The rearrangement links TRBV10-3 to TRBJ2-7; weak D call: TRBD2 (6 bases). Germline assignment: CDR1 ENHRY and CDR2 SYGVKD. The CDR3 extends over 14 amino acids. V was cut by 6 bases and J by 2 bases, with 14 bases left in between. The CDR3 nucleotides read TGTGCCATCAGCCTGAGGGGCGGGACCTACGAGCAGTACTTC. Translated: CAISLRGGTYEQYF.

This chain joins TRBV19 and TRBJ1-4; D remains unclear. Germline V CDR1 and CDR2: LNHDA, SQIVND (reference sequence). This CDR3 has 13 residues. V shed 3 bases and J shed 13 bases, with 15 bases lying between them. This CDR3 reads CASSILRAPRLFF. CDR3 nucleotides: TGTGCCAGTAGTATTCTTAGGGCCCCCCGACTGTTTTTT.

V is TRBV5-1 and J is TRBJ2-5; tentatively, D is TRBD1 (6 bases). Deletions cut 3 bases from V and 2 bases from J, with 8 bases between. The CDR3 has 13 amino acids. The germline CDR1 and CDR2 sequences are SGHRS and YFSETQ. The CDR3 spells CASSWTEQETQYF. The CDR3 DNA sequence: TGCGCCAGCAGCTGGACAGAACAAGAGACCCAGTACTTC.

The chain links TRBV6-5 to TRBJ1-6; 8 positions agree with TRBD1. This CDR3 has 15 residues. V was clipped by 6 bases and J by 5 bases; unmatched bases: 6. CDR1 and CDR2 from the germline V gene are MNHEY and SVGAGI. DNA of the CDR3: TGTGCCAGCAGGCCACAGGGGGTAGATAATTCACCCCTCCACTTT. Translation gives CASRPQGVDNSPLHF.

This chain connects TRBV21-1 to TRBJ2-7. TRBV21-1 is listed as a pseudogene. CDR3 length: 12 amino acids. CDR3: CASSPKGREQYF. CDR3 in DNA: TGTGCCAGCAGCCCCAAGGGACGCGAGCAGTACTTC.

This rearrangement joins TRBV11-2 to TRBJ1-3; possible D gene TRBD1, 5 bases. CDR1 is SGHAT and CDR2 is FQNNGV in the germline V gene. V lost 1 base and J 4 bases, leaving 11 bases between the germline ends. This CDR3 contains 15 residues. The CDR3 reads CASSLGPGPGNTIYF. The CDR3 DNA follows: TGTGCCAGCAGCTTAGGTCCGGGGCCAGGAAACACCATATATTTT.

The genes are TRBV11-3 and TRBJ2-5, with D possibly matching TRBD2 (5 bases). Trimming shortened V by 5 bases and J by 5 bases, and 21 bases separated the two germline ends. Germline values: CDR1 SGHNT, CDR2 YENEEA. The CDR3 length is 16 residues. In DNA form, the CDR3 reads TGTGCCAGCAGCGTCGGGAAGGGCCATGCTGGGGAGACCCAGTACTTC. This gives the protein CASSVGKGHAGETQYF.